Listed below are T cell receptor beta chains from one sample, sequenced in a study of human T cells and chemical hapten exposure. TCRdb called the RACE reads again in MiXCR, with one record for every CDR3 protein. The top ten hold 2% to 2.5% of the sample, which has 180,000 or so distinct CDR3 sequences, 20% to 25% seen once. Sample: whole blood, taken in connection with sensitization to the hapten diphenylcyclopropenone (DPC). Receptor source: a woman aged 40 to 50 with alopecia areata. Some clones in this sample may be carry-over from other donors' samples. Both conserved end residues are part of each CDR3. D genes are given only for firm matches. Clone size is shown for a subset of rows, as once, few, many or a class of expanded clone.

J gene	D gene	V gene	clone size	CDR3 DNA	CDR3 protein
TRBJ1-1	TRBD1	TRBV20-1	.	TGCAGTGCGGGGGACAGCTTTATGAACACTGAAGCTTTCTTT	CSAGDSFMNTEAFF
TRBJ1-1	TRBD1	TRBV28	few	TGTGCCAGCAGTTTCTCCGGGACAGGGGCGGGTGAAGCTTTCTTT	CASSFSGTGAGEAFF
TRBJ2-2	TRBD1	TRBV20-1	few	TGCAGTGCTAGGAGGACAGGGACACTCGGGGAGCTGTTTTTT	CSARRTGTLGELFF
TRBJ1-5	.	TRBV4-1	.	TGCGCCAGCAAATCTTGGGCTCAAAGCAATCAGCCCCAGCATTTT	CASKSWAQSNQPQHF
TRBJ2-1	.	TRBV7-8	few	TGTGCCAGCAGCTTAGGGGCCCGGGCGGACGGTGAGCAGTTCTTC	CASSLGARADGEQFF
TRBJ2-2	TRBD2	TRBV29-1	many	TGCAGCGTTTCGGTCTTGGGACTAGCGGGAGTGAGCACCGGGGAGCTGTTTTTT	CSVSVLGLAGVSTGELFF
TRBJ2-7	.	TRBV29-1	.	TGCAGCGTTGATCTCGGGGCGGGCGAGCAGTACTTC	CSVDLGAGEQYF
TRBJ1-2	TRBD1	TRBV20-1	.	TGCAGTGTGACACAGGGGGCTGTCTATGGCTACACCTTC	CSVTQGAVYGYTF
TRBJ2-3	.	TRBV7-8	.	TGTGCCAGCAGCTTAACTCCTAGTGGGGATACGCAGTATTTT	CASSLTPSGDTQYF
TRBJ1-5	TRBD1	TRBV3-1	.	TGTGCCAGCAGCCAACAGGGGGTTTCTCAGCCCCAGCATTTT	CASSQQGVSQPQHF
TRBJ2-7	.	TRBV5-1	.	TGCGCCAGCAGCTTGGCGGCCGCACCTTACGAGCAGTACTTC	CASSLAAAPYEQYF
TRBJ2-6	.	TRBV28	.	TGTGCCAGCAGTGGGTGGACAGGAAGAGGGAGGGGCCCCTCTGGGGCCAACGTCCTGACTTTC	CASSGWTGRGRGPSGANVLTF
TRBJ2-7	.	TRBV29-1	.	TGCAGCGCCGGCCGCGTGTACGAGCAGTACTTC	CSAGRVYEQYF
TRBJ1-1	.	TRBV4-2	few	TGTGCCAGCAGCCAAGATTCGATGGGGGCCGCGGCTTTCTTT	CASSQDSMGAAAFF
TRBJ1-5	.	TRBV20-1	few	TGCAGTGTTACAGGCCAGCCCCAGCATTTT	CSVTGQPQHF
TRBJ2-3	.	TRBV7-2	few	TGTGCCAGCAGCTTAGCCGGGACTGGGGGTTATACGCAGTATTTT	CASSLAGTGGYTQYF
TRBJ2-1	TRBD1	TRBV10-3	.	TGTGCCATCAGCGGCGGGTACGCCGGGACAGGTGACAATGAGCAGTTCTTC	CAISGGYAGTGDNEQFF
TRBJ2-3	.	TRBV6-2/TRBV6-3	few	TGTGCCAGCAGACCTCTCTGGGGCGGATCGGCAGATACGCAGTATTTT	CASRPLWGGSADTQYF
TRBJ2-1	.	TRBV7-8	few	TGTGCCAGCAGCCCCTCTGTAGTGGAAGCAGCCTACAATGAGCAGTTCTTC	CASSPSVVEAAYNEQFF
TRBJ2-5	TRBD2	TRBV24-1	.	TGTGCCACCAGTGGCGGGAGTCAAGAGACCCAGTACTTC	CATSGGSQETQYF
TRBJ2-3	.	TRBV10-3	.	TGTGCCATCAGTGAGGGGGGGAGCGCAGATACGCAGTATTTT	CAISEGGSADTQYF
TRBJ2-3	TRBD2	TRBV6-2/TRBV6-3	.	TGTGCCAGCAGCCCCCTTGGGCTAGCGGGATTAAGAGATACGCAGTATTTT	CASSPLGLAGLRDTQYF
TRBJ2-2	.	TRBV2	.	TGTGCCACCCAAAACGGGGAGCTGTTTTTT	CATQNGELFF
TRBJ2-3	.	TRBV25-1	.	TGTGCCAGCAGTACCCAGGGAGCAGATACGCAGTATTTT	CASSTQGADTQYF
TRBJ2-7	.	TRBV7-6	.	TGTGCCAGCAGCGAGGCGGACGGCTCCTACGAGCAGTACTTC	CASSEADGSYEQYF
TRBJ2-3	.	TRBV28	few	TGTGCCAGCAGTCCCACTCCGAGACACCGACTCACAGATACGCAGTATTTT	CASSPTPRHRLTDTQYF
TRBJ2-5	.	TRBV6-5	.	TGTGCCAGCAGACTGACACTCCAAGAGACCCAGTACTTC	CASRLTLQETQYF
TRBJ2-3	.	TRBV28	.	TGTGCCACCGTGTCCGAGGCGACGGGAGCGAAGTATTTT	CATVSEATGAKYF
TRBJ2-3	.	TRBV28	few	TGTGCCAGCAGTCCTGGAGGGATGGGGTGGGCAGATACGCAGTATTTT	CASSPGGMGWADTQYF
TRBJ2-1	TRBD1	TRBV10-3	few	TGTGCCATCAACGGGGACAGACCTTTCTACAATGAGCAGTTCTTC	CAINGDRPFYNEQFF
TRBJ2-1	TRBD2	TRBV20-1	.	TGCAGTGCTAGAGATTGGGGACTAGCTTCCAATGAGCAGTTCTTC	CSARDWGLASNEQFF
TRBJ2-3	.	TRBV24-1	.	TGTGCCACCAGTGCCCCAGCAGATACGCAGTATTTT	CATSAPADTQYF
TRBJ1-5	.	TRBV4-2	.	TGTGCCAGCAGCCAAGACGGGGGGGCAGGTCAGCCCCAGCATTTT	CASSQDGGAGQPQHF
TRBJ2-2	TRBD2	TRBV6-2/TRBV6-3	.	TGTGCCAGCAGTTACGGGACTAGCGGGGCCACTTTT	CASSYGTSGATF
TRBJ2-5	.	TRBV12-3/TRBV12-4	.	TGTGCCAGCAGTCCGGGCAGTAAAGAGACCCAGTACTTC	CASSPGSKETQYF
TRBJ1-5	.	TRBV6-5	.	TGTGCCAGCAGTTACGGCGGGGACGGACAGCCCCAGCATTTT	CASSYGGDGQPQHF
TRBJ1-6	.	TRBV18	.	TGTGCCAGCTCACCACGGCAGGGCGAATCCACTACTAATTCACCCCTCCACTTT	CASSPRQGESTTNSPLHF
TRBJ1-2	.	TRBV12-3/TRBV12-4	.	TGTGCCAGCAGTTTTGGCGGGGGCGACTATGGCTACACCTTC	CASSFGGGDYGYTF
TRBJ2-2	.	TRBV29-1	.	TGCAGCGTTGCGTGGACGGGGGACACCGGGGAGCTGTTTTTT	CSVAWTGDTGELFF
TRBJ2-1	TRBD2	TRBV20-1	few	TGCAGTGCTAGCCCTAGCGGGATAGAGCAGTTCTTC	CSASPSGIEQFF
TRBJ1-5	.	TRBV7-9	.	TGTGCCAGCGCGACAGGCGGTAGCAATCAGCCCCAGCATTTT	CASATGGSNQPQHF
TRBJ2-3	.	TRBV11-2	few	TGTGCCACACGCGCGGGTACGCAGTATTTT	CATRAGTQYF
TRBJ1-1	.	TRBV6-2/TRBV6-3	many	TGTGCCAGCAGTTACGACGGGGCGAACACTGAAGCTTTCTTT	CASSYDGANTEAFF
TRBJ1-3	.	TRBV7-6	few	TGTGCCAGCAGCTTAGGACCTGGACAGAAAACCCTTTTCTCTGGAAACACCATATATTTT	CASSLGPGQKTLFSGNTIYF
TRBJ2-7	TRBD1	TRBV20-1	few	TGCAGTGCTCGGACAGGGAACGAGCAGTACTTC	CSARTGNEQYF
TRBJ1-3	.	TRBV20-1	many	TGCAGTGCTAGGGACTCGGACGCCGGTGATGGAAACACCATATATTTT	CSARDSDAGDGNTIYF
TRBJ2-1	.	TRBV28	.	TGTGCCAGCACCCCCCCCACTGGGCGGGAGCAGTTCTTC	CASTPPTGREQFF
TRBJ2-5	.	TRBV7-2	.	TGTGCCAGCAGCTTAAACTCGATGGGAGCGAAGACCCAGTACTTC	CASSLNSMGAKTQYF
TRBJ1-5	TRBD1	TRBV6-6	.	TGTGCCAGCAGTATAGGACAGGGGGAAGGTCAGCCCCAGCATTTT	CASSIGQGEGQPQHF
TRBJ1-4	.	TRBV4-2	few	TGTGCCAGCAGCCAGCTTCTTAATGAAAAACTGTTTTTT	CASSQLLNEKLFF
TRBJ2-1	.	TRBV29-1	.	TGCAGCGTTGCCCTGAGCTCCTACAATGAGCAGTTCTTC	CSVALSSYNEQFF
TRBJ1-4	.	TRBV29-1	once	TGCAGCGTTGTGGCAGGGGCTAATGAAAAACTGTTTTTT	CSVVAGANEKLFF
TRBJ1-1	.	TRBV28	.	TGTGCCAGCAGTTTTTCCCTCAGGAACACTGAAGCTTTCTTT	CASSFSLRNTEAFF